These 18 T cell receptor beta chains were all obtained from the same sample, sequenced in a study of blood T cell repertoires in COVID-19. Assay: immunoSEQ multiplex PCR; the TCRdb copy retains only in-frame clones and omits some. The top ten clones hold roughly 17% of a sample with 95,000 to 150,000 clones, over 75% of them seen once. Sequencing was carried out using peripheral blood. The receptors were gathered from a man in his sixties with active or convalescent COVID-19.

The rearrangement uses TRBV7-8 and TRBJ1-4; a weak D match, TRBD1 (5 bases). V was cut by 3 bases and J by 7 bases, with 15 bases left in between. The CDR3 sequence is 15 residues long. Germline CDR1 SGHVS, CDR2 FQNEAQ. In nucleotides, the CDR3 is TGTGCCAGCAGCTTTAGCGGGACTAGGGGTGAAAAACTGTTTTTT. Protein: CASSFSGTRGEKLFF. Based on the CDR3 plus reference TRBV7-8 and TRBJ1-4, the full variable domain is GAGVSQSPRYKVAKRGQDVALRCDPISGHVSLFWYQQALGQGPEFLTYFQNEAQLDKSGLPSDRFFAERPEGSVSTLKIQRTQQEDSAVYLCASSFSGTRGEKLFFGSGTQLSVL.

The chain uses TRBV5-5 and TRBJ1-5, with TRBD1 matching 10 bases. V was pared by 3 bases and J by 6 bases, with 6 bases of the junction left unmatched. Per germline, CDR1 SGHKS and CDR2 YYEKEE (reference sequence). This CDR3 comprises 15 residues. The CDR3 region has the DNA TGTGCCAGCAGCTGGACAGGGGGTTTTCGTCAGCCCCAGCATTTT. Residues: CASSWTGGFRQPQHF.

The chain links TRBV7-2 to TRBJ2-2, with 7 bases matching TRBD2. Germline assignment: CDR1 SGHTA and CDR2 FQGNSA. With 1 base clipped from V and 7 bases from J, the junction kept 6 bases outside the gene matches. This CDR3 region has 15 residues. CDR3 DNA sequence: TGTGCCAGCAGCTTAGTATCCGGGGGGTTCGGGGAGCTGTTTTTT. It translates to CASSLVSGGFGELFF.

This clone was seen a single time. The J gene is TRBJ2-3, the V gene TRBV5-1; D is possibly TRBD1 (6 bases). Germline V gives CDR1 SGHRS, CDR2 YFSETQ. This CDR3 has 15 residues. Trimming removed 6 bases at V and 0 bases at J, with 14 bases between. The DNA of the CDR3 is TGCGCCAGCAAGCCCACAGGGCAAAGCACAGATACGCAGTATTTT. This codes for CASKPTGQSTDTQYF.

The J gene is TRBJ1-6, the V gene TRBV6-5, with D perhaps TRBD1 (5 bases). The CDR3 is 15 amino acids. Germline lookup yields CDR1 MNHEY and CDR2 SVGAGI. Deletions cut 0 bases from V and 9 bases from J, with 12 bases between. The CDR3 nucleotides read TGTGCCAGCAGTTACTCGACCCAGGGAGGTTCACCCCTCCACTTT. Protein: CASSYSTQGGSPLHF.

Written as DNA, the CDR3 is TGCAGTGCTAGTCCGGGACTAGCGGGAAAGCAAGAGACCCAGTACTTC. Its protein product is CSASPGLAGKQETQYF. The V gene is TRBV20-1, the J gene TRBJ2-5; TRBD2 matches 13 bases. CDR1 and CDR2 (germline): DFQATT, SNEGSKA (reference sequence). This CDR3 contains 16 residues. The V and J ends lost 3 bases and 2 bases, in that order; junction bases with no gene match: 6.

This clone was recorded only once. CDR3 region: CASSIDLRGRYNEQFF. CDR3 sequence (DNA): TGTGCCAGTAGTATAGATCTCAGGGGGCGATACAATGAGCAGTTCTTC. V and J are TRBV19 and TRBJ2-1; TRBD1 matches at 8 bases. In germline, CDR1 is LNHDA, CDR2 SQIVND (reference sequence). V gave up 0 bases and J gave up 4 bases; unmatched junction bases: 5. This CDR3 contains 16 residues.

This sequence joins TRBV30 and TRBJ1-4; D gene ambiguous. CDR1 and CDR2 from the germline V gene are GTSNPN and SVGIG (reference sequence). CDR3 length: 11 amino acids. V lost 3 bases and J lost 17, with 16 bases in between. CDR3 sequence reads: CAWSSDTFAFF. CDR3 coding DNA: TGTGCCTGGAGCTCCGACACCTTCGCCTTTTTT.

J is TRBJ1-2 and V is TRBV7-8; 8 bases match TRBD1. With V trimmed by 4 bases and J by 7 bases, 5 bases remained unmatched. In germline, CDR1 is SGHVS, CDR2 FQNEAQ. The CDR3 is made up of 13 amino acids. The CDR3 sequence is CASSSDRGVGYTF. DNA for the CDR3: TGTGCCAGCAGCTCTGACAGGGGAGTTGGCTACACCTTC.

This chain joins TRBV5-4 and TRBJ1-6; D unclear. Deletions cut 0 bases from V and 2 bases from J, with 9 bases between. CDR1 is SGHNT, CDR2 YYREEE, per germline (reference sequence). The length of the CDR3 is 16 residues. CDR3 loop: CASSLGSSAYNSPLHF. The CDR3 DNA is TGTGCCAGCAGCTTGGGTTCCAGCGCCTATAATTCACCCCTCCACTTT.

The chain links TRBV28 to TRBJ2-5; TRBD1 aligns across 9 bases. The CDR3 spans 14 residues. The trim removed 5 bases at V and 5 bases at J, leaving 6 bases unmatched. Germline-derived CDR1 and CDR2 are MDHEN and SYDVKM. CDR3 bases: TGTGCCAGCAGTCTGAAACAGGGGGCTGAGACCCAGTACTTC. It translates to CASSLKQGAETQYF.

The chain uses TRBV7-9 and TRBJ2-2; 8 bases line up with TRBD1. Per the germline V gene, CDR1 is SEHNR and CDR2 is FQNEAQ (reference sequence). This CDR3 is 18 amino acids long. V lost 4 bases and J lost 4; bases outside the gene matches: 14. In DNA, the CDR3 is TGTGCCAGCAGCTCATATGGGACAGGTAGATTGAGCACCGGGGAGCTGTTTTTT. Translation gives CASSSYGTGRLSTGELFF. The full variable domain, in which reference TRBV7-9 and TRBJ2-2 provide the parts outside the CDR3, is DTGVSQNPRHKITKRGQNVTFRCDPISEHNRLYWYRQTLGQGPEFLTYFQNEAQLEKSRLLSDRFSAERPKGSFSTLEIQRTEQGDSAMYLCASSSYGTGRLSTGELFFGEGSRLTVL.

About this clone: Other DNA sequences within the sample encode an identical CDR3. This chain joins TRBV4-3 and TRBJ1-2, with 8 bases lining up with TRBD1. Germline loops: CDR1 LGHNA, CDR2 YSLEER. V was clipped by 3 bases and J by 7 bases; unmatched bases: 4. The CDR3 consists of 13 residues. The CDR3 coding sequence is TGCGCCAGCAGCCAGGACAGGGTCTCTGGCTACACCTTC. It codes for CASSQDRVSGYTF.

The chain joins TRBV14 to TRBJ1-4; D is possibly TRBD1 (6 bases). Germline lookup yields CDR1 SGHDN and CDR2 FVKESK. This CDR3 contains 14 residues. The germline V and J ends were trimmed by 3 bases and 8 bases, with 13 bases remaining between them. The CDR3 loop is CASSQTRRGEKLFF. CDR3 coding DNA: TGTGCCAGCAGCCAGACGCGTAGGGGGGAAAAACTGTTTTTT.

The V gene is TRBV12-5, the J gene TRBJ2-7, with 11 bases fitting TRBD2. This CDR3 region has 15 residues. The trim removed 6 bases at V and 3 bases at J, leaving 7 bases unmatched. In germline, CDR1 is LGHNT, CDR2 FRNRAP. As DNA, the CDR3 is TGTGCTAGTGGCCCCACCGGGACTAGCGGCTACGAGCAGTACTTC. Translation: CASGPTGTSGYEQYF.

This clone appeared a few times. The chain carries TRBV11-3 and TRBJ2-3; D ambiguous. The CDR3 has 13 residues. Per germline, CDR1 SGHNT and CDR2 YENEEA. Trimming shortened V by 0 bases and J by 6 bases, and 7 bases separated the two germline ends. CDR3 sequence: CASSLDRWDTQYF. CDR3 DNA sequence: TGTGCCAGCAGCTTAGATCGGTGGGATACGCAGTATTTT.

The chain uses TRBV5-6 and TRBJ2-3, with 10 bases fitting TRBD2. This CDR3 spans 16 amino acids. CDR1 SGHDT and CDR2 YYEEEE come from the germline V gene. J was trimmed by 5 bases and V by 3 bases; bases with no gene match: 9. As DNA, the CDR3 is TGTGCCAGCAGCTCTTGGCTAGCGGGAGTTTTAGATACGCAGTATTTT. Residues: CASSSWLAGVLDTQYF.

This clone was seen repeatedly, ten times or more. This chain uses TRBV27 with TRBJ2-1, with D perhaps matching TRBD2 (5 bases). Germline CDR1 reads MNHEY; CDR2 reads SMNVEV (reference sequence). The CDR3 covers 15 residues. Deletions cut 6 bases from V and 4 bases from J, with 16 bases between. CDR3 sequence reads: CASSPSWEYYNEQFF. In nucleotides, the CDR3 is TGTGCCAGCAGCCCTTCTTGGGAGTATTACAATGAGCAGTTCTTC.